This TCR beta chain was recovered during a study of cytomegalovirus exposure and HLA in healthy donors. Findings and caveats of the study: Later on, an analysis found that several of the most significant clusters appeared to be linked to common viral pathogens, which included parvovirus B19. Confirmation was obtained in vitro that a few CMV-associated chains are specific for CMV antigens. Sequencing likely generated an artifact that appeared as a cluster of highly shared sequence variants.

This clone occurred once. What it binds is unknown. The PCR contained 60 Vbeta and 13 Jbeta primers. The assay was immunoSEQ multiplex PCR, and TCRdb's table has in-frame clones only and misses some. Of 100,000 to 150,000 clones listed, 74% are singletons. V was trimmed by 4 bases and J by 4 bases, leaving 13 bases between them. CDR3 size: 13 residues. Looked up from germline, CDR1 is SQVTM and CDR2 is ANQGSEA. The sequenced material came from PBMCs. J is TRBJ2-5 and V is TRBV29-1, with a possible D match to TRBD1 (6 bases). The sequence came from a man aged 35-49 years in good health and CMV-seropositive. The CDR3 nucleotides are TGCAGCGTTGGGACAGACCTGGCAGAGACCCAGTACTTC. Translation: CSVGTDLAETQYF.